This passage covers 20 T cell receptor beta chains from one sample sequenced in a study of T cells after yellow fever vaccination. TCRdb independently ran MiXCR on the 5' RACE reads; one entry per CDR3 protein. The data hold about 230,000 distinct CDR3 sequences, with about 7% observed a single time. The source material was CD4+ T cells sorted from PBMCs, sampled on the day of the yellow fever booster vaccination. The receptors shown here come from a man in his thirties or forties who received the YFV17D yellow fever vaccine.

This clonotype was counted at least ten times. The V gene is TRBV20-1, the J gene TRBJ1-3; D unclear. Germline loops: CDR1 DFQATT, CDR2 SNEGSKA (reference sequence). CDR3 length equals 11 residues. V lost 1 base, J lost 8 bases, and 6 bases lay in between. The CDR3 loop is CSARARDTIYF. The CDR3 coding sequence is TGCAGTGCTAGAGCCCGGGACACCATATATTTT.

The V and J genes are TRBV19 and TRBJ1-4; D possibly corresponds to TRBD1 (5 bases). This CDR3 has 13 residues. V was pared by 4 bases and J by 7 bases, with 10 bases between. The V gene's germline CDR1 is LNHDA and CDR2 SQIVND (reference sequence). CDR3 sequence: CASSSKRGEKLFF. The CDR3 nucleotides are TGTGCCAGTAGTAGCAAGAGGGGTGAAAAACTGTTTTTT. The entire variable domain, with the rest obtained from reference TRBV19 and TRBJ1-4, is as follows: DGGITQSPKYLFRKEGQNVTLSCEQNLNHDAMYWYRQDPGQGLRLIYYSQIVNDFQKGDIAEGYSVSREKKESFPLTVTSAQKNPTAFYLCASSSKRGEKLFFGSGTQLSVL.

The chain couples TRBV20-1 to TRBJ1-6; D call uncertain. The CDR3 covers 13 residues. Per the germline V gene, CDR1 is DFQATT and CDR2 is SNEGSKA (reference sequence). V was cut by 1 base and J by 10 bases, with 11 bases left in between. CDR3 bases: TGCAGTGCTAGAGTGGTTGCGGAATCACCCCTCCACTTT. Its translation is CSARVVAESPLHF.

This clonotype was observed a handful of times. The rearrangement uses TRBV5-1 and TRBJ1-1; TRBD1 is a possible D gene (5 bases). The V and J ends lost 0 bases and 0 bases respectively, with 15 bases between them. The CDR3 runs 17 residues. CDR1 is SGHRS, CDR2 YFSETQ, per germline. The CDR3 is CASSLVQGTSMNTEAFF. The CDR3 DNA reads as TGCGCCAGCAGCTTGGTTCAGGGTACGAGCATGAACACTGAAGCTTTCTTT.

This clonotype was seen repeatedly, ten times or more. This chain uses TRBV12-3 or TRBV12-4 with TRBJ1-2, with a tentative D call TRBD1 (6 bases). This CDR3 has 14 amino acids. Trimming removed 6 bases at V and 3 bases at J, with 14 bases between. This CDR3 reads CASSGQSGHYGYTF. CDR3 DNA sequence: TGTGCCAGCAGCGGACAGTCAGGCCACTATGGCTACACCTTC.

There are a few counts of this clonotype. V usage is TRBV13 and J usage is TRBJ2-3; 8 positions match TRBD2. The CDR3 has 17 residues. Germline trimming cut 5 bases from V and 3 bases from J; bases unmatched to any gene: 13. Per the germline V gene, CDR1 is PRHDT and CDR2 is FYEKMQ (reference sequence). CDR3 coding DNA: TGTGCCAGCAGCCCCCCCAGTGTTGCGGGAGGAACAGATACGCAGTATTTT. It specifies CASSPPSVAGGTDTQYF.

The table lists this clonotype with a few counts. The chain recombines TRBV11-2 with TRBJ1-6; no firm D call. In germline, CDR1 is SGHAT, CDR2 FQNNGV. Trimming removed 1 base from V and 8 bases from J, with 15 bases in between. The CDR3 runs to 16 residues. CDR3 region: CASSLGLKGPHSPLHF. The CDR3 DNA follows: TGTGCCAGCAGCTTAGGACTTAAGGGCCCTCATTCACCCCTCCACTTT.

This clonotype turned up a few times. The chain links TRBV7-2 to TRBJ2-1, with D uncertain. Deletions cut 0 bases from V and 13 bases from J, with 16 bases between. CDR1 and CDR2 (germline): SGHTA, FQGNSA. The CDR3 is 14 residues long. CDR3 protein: CASSLAHAVPSQFF. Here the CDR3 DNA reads TGTGCCAGCAGCTTAGCTCACGCAGTCCCAAGCCAGTTCTTC.

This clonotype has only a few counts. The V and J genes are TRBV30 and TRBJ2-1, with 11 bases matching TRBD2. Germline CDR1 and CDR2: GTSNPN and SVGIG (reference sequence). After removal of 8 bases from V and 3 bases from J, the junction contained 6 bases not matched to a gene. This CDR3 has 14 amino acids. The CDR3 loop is CARTSGRIYNEQFF. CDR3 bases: TGTGCCCGCACTAGCGGGAGAATCTACAATGAGCAGTTCTTC.

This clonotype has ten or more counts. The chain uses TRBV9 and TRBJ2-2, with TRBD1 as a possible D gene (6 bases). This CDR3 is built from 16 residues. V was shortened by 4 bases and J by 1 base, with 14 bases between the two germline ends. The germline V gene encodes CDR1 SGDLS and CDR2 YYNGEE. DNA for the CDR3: TGTGCCAGCAGCTTTCGAGGGGGATTGAACACCGGGGAGCTGTTTTTT. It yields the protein CASSFRGGLNTGELFF.

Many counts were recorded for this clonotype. The CDR3 sequence: CASSLGASGSGTDTQYF. DNA of the CDR3: TGTGCCAGCAGCTTAGGCGCTAGCGGGAGTGGAACAGATACGCAGTATTTT. The chain has TRBV7-2 and TRBJ2-3, with 10 positions matching TRBD2. There are 17 residues in the CDR3. V lost 1 base to trimming and J lost 3 bases; unmatched junction nucleotides: 7. Germline V gene data show CDR1 as SGHTA and CDR2 as FQGNSA.

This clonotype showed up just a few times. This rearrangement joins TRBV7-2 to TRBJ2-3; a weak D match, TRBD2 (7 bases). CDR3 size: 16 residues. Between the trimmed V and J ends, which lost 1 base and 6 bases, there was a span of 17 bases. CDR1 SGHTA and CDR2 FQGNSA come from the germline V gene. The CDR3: CASSLGGGRDPDTQYF. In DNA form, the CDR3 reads TGTGCCAGCAGCTTAGGGGGGGGCAGGGACCCGGATACGCAGTATTTT.

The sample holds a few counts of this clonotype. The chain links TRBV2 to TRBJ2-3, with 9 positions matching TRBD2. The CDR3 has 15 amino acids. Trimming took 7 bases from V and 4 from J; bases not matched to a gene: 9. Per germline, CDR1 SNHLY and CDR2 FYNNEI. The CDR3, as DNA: TGTGCCAGCAAGTCTCTTGCGGGAGGGTCAGATACGCAGTATTTT. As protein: CASKSLAGGSDTQYF.

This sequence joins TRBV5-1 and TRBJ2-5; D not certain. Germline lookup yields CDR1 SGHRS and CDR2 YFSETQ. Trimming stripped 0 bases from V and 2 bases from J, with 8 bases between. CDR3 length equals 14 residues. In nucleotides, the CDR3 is TGCGCCAGCAGCTTGGGTATAGGACAAGAGACCCAGTACTTC. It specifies CASSLGIGQETQYF.

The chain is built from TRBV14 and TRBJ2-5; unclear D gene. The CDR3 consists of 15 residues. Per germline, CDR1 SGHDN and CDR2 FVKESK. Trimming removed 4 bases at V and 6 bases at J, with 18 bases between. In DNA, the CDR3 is TGTGCCAGCAGCCGAGACCCCCTCGGATTTCAGACCCAGTACTTC. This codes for CASSRDPLGFQTQYF.

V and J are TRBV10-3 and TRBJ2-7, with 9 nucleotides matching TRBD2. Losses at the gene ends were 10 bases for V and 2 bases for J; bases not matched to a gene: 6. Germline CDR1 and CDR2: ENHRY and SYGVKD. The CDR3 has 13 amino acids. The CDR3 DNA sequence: TGTGCCACGCGGACTAGCGTGGCCTACGAGCAGTACTTC. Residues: CATRTSVAYEQYF.

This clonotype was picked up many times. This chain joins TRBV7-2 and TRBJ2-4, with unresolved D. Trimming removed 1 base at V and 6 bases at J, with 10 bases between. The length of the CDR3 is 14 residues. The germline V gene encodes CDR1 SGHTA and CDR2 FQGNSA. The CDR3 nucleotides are TGTGCCAGCAGCTTAGAGTCAGGAAGAAACATTCAGTACTTC. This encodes CASSLESGRNIQYF. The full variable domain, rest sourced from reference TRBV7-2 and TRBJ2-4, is GAGVSQSPSNKVTEKGKDVELRCDPISGHTALYWYRQSLGQGLEFLIYFQGNSAPDKSGLPSDRFSAERTGGSVSTLTIQRTQQEDSAVYLCASSLESGRNIQYFGAGTRLSVL.

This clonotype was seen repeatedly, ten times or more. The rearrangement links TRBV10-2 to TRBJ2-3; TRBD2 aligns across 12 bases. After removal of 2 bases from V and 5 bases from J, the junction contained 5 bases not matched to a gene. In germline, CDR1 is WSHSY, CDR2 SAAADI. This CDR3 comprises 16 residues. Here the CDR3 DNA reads TGCGCCAGCAGTGAGGGACTAGCGGGATTGGGAGATACGCAGTATTTT. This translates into CASSEGLAGLGDTQYF.

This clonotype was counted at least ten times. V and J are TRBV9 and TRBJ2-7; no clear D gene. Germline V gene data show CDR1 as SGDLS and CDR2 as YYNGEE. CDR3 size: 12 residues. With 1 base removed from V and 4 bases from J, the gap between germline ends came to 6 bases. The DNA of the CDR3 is TGTGCCAGCAGCGTAATGGAGTACGAGCAGTACTTC. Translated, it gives CASSVMEYEQYF.

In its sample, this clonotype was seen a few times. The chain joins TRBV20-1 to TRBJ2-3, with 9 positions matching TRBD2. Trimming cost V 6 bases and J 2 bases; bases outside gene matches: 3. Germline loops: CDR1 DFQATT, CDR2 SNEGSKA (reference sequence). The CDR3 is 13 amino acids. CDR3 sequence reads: CSALAGATDTQYF. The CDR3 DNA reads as TGCAGTGCGTTAGCGGGGGCCACAGATACGCAGTATTTT.